The subject of this entry is one T cell receptor beta chain. Its specificity is not known. PBMCs provided sorted CD4+ and CD8+ T cells. The sample originates from a study of CD8+ T cells in alopecia areata. Germline values: CDR1 MDHEN, CDR2 SYDVKM. V dropped 3 bases and J dropped 2 bases, with 21 bases sitting between them. The CDR3 is 18 amino acids. Findings and limits, study-wide: Tissue-resident alphabeta T cells belonging to normal skin likewise get sequenced within scalp specimens. Elevated clonality characterized lesional scalp relative to normal scalp, particularly in alopecia totalis/universalis.

In each case, RNA was isolated and then reverse transcribed into cDNA as the sequencing template. TCRdb keeps only in-frame clones here, not all; method: immunoSEQ multiplex PCR. This table has about 140,000 clones, 55% appearing once. The sequenced sample was CD4+ T cells sorted from blood. The rearrangement uses TRBV28 and TRBJ2-3; weak D call: TRBD2 (6 bases). This TCR came from a human donor in good health. The CDR3 spells CASSFSEGFGTLTDTQYF. The DNA of the CDR3 is TGTGCCAGCAGTTTTTCGGAGGGATTCGGGACTCTCACAGATACGCAGTATTTT.